This T cell receptor beta chain was captured in a study of blood T cell repertoires in COVID-19. TCRdb keeps only in-frame clones here, not all; method: immunoSEQ multiplex PCR. The sample lists about 320,000 clones, roughly 90% seen once, with 4.5% to 5.5% in the top ten. The sample holds a few counts of this clone. This clonotype was sampled from a man aged 55-75 years who had recovered from COVID-19. Input material: PBMCs or T cells enriched from blood (not recorded which).

CDR3 DNA sequence: TGTGCCAGCAGTGTCAATGTAGGGACAGGAACCTACGAGCAGTACTTC. This gives the protein CASSVNVGTGTYEQYF. The rearrangement joins TRBV6-1 to TRBJ2-7; 8 nucleotides match TRBD1. V lost 4 bases, J lost 2 bases, and 10 bases stayed unmatched. Looked up from germline, CDR1 is MNHNS and CDR2 is SASEGT. This CDR3 region has 16 residues.